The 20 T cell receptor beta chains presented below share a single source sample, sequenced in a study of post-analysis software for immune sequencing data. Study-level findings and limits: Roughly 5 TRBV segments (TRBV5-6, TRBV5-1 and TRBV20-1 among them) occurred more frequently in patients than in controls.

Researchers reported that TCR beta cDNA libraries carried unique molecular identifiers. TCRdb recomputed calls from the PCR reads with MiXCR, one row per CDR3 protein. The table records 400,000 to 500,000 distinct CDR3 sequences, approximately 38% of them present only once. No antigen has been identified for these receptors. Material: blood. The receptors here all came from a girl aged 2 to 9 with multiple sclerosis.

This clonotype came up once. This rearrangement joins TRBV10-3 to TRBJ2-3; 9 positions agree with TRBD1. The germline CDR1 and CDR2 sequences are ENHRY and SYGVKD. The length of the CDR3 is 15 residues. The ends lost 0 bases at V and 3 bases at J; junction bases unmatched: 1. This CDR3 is CAISESGTGTDTQYF. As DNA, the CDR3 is TGTGCCATCAGTGAGTCTGGGACAGGGACAGATACGCAGTATTTT.

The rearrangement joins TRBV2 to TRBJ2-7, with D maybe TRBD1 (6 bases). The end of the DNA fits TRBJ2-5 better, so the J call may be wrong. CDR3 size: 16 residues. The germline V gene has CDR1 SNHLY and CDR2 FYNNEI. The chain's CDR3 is CASTTMDSQMRETQYF. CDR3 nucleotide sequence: TGTGCCAGCACTACGATGGACAGTCAGATGAGAGAGACCCAGTACTTC.

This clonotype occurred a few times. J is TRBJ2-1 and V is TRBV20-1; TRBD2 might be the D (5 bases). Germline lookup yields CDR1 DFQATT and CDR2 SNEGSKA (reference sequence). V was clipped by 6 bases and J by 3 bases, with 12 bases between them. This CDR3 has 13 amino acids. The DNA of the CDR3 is TGCAGTGCATGGAGCGGCGACTACAATGAGCAGTTCTTC. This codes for CSAWSGDYNEQFF.

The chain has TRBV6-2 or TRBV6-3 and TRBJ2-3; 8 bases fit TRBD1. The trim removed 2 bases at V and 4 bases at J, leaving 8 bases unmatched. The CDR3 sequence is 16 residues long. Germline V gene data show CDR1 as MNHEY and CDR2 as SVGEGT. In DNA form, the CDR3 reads TGTGCCAGCAGTTACACGGATGGACAGGGTCCAGATACGCAGTATTTT. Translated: CASSYTDGQGPDTQYF.

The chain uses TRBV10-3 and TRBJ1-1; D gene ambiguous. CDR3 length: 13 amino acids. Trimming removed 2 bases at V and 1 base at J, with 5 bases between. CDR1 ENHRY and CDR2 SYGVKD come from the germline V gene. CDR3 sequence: CAISEGGNTEAFF. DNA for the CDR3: TGTGCCATCAGTGAGGGAGGGAACACTGAAGCTTTCTTT.

For the CDR3, the DNA is TGCGCCAGCAGCTTGTATTCAGGGAGCTCCTACGAGCAGTACTTC. Protein product: CASSLYSGSSYEQYF. The chain uses TRBV5-1 and TRBJ2-7; the D call may be TRBD1 or TRBD2 (5 bases each). CDR1 and CDR2 from the germline V gene are SGHRS and YFSETQ. Trimming took 1 base from V and 0 from J, leaving 11 bases between them. The CDR3 length is 15 residues.

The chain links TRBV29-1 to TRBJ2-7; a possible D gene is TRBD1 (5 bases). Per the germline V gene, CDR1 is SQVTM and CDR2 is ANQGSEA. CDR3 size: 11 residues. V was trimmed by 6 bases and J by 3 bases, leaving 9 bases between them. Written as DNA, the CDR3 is TGCAGCGTCTTCGACAGCTACGAGCAGTACTTC. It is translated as CSVFDSYEQYF.

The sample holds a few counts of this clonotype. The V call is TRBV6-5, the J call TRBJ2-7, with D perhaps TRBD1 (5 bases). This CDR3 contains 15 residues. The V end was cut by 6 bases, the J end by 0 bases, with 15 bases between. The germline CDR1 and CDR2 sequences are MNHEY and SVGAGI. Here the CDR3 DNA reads TGTGCCAGCAGACAAGACAGAGCCAGCTCCTACGAGCAGTACTTC. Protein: CASRQDRASSYEQYF.

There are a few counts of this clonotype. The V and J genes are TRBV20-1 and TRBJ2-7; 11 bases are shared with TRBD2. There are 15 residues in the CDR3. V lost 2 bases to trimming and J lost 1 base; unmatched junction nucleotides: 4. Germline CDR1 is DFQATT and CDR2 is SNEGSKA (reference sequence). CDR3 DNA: TGCAGTGCTAGATTGGGACTAGCGGCTTCCTACGAGCAGTACTTC. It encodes CSARLGLAASYEQYF.

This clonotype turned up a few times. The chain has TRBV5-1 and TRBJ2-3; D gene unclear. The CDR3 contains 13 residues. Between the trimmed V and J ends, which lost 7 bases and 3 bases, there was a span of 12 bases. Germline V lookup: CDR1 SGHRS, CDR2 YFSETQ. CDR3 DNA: TGCGCCAGCCTCAAGTACGGGACAGATACGCAGTATTTT. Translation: CASLKYGTDTQYF.

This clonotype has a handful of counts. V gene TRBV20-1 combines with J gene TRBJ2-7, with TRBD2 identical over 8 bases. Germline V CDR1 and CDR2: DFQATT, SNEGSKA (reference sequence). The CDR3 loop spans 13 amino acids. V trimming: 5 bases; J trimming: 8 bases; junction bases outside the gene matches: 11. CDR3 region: CSAPDSGRGKQYF. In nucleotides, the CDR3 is TGCAGTGCTCCCGACAGCGGGAGAGGAAAGCAGTACTTC.

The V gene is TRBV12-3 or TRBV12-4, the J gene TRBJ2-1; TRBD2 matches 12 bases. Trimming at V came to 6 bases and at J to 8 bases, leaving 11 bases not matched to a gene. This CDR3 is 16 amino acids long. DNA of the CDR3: TGTGCCAGCAGACTAGCGGGAGGCCCCTCCTTCGATGAGCAGTTCTTC. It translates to CASRLAGGPSFDEQFF.

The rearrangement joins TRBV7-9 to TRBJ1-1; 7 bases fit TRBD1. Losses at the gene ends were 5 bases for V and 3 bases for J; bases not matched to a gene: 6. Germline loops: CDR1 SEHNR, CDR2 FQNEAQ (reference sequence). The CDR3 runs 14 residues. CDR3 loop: CASSPRDRYTEAFF. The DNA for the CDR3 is TGTGCCAGCAGCCCCCGGGACAGATACACTGAAGCTTTCTTT.

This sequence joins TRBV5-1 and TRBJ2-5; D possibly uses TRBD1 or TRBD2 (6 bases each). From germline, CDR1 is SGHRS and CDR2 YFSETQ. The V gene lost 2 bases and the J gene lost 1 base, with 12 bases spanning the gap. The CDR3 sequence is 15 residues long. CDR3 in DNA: TGCGCCAGCAGCTTTGGACGGGGGCGCCAAGAGACCCAGTACTTC. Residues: CASSFGRGRQETQYF.

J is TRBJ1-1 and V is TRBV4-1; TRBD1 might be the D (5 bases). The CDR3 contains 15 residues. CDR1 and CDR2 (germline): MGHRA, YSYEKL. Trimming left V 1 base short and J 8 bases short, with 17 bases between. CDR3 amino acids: CASSQGRGYPGEAFF. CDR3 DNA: TGCGCCAGCAGCCAAGGTAGGGGTTACCCGGGGGAAGCTTTCTTT.

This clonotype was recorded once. The CDR3 reads CASSFNGGLSNNEQFF. CDR3 nucleotides: TGTGCCAGCAGTTTTAATGGGGGTTTGTCTAACAATGAGCAGTTCTTC. This sequence joins TRBV12-3 or TRBV12-4 and TRBJ2-1, with D perhaps being TRBD1 or TRBD2 (5 bases each). This CDR3 comprises 16 residues. V lost 3 bases, J lost 5 bases, and 17 bases lay in between.

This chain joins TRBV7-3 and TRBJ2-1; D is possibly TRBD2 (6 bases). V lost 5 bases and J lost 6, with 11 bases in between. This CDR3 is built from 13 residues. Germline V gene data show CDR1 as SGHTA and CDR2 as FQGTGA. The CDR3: CASSTGLTNEQFF. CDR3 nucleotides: TGTGCCAGCAGCACGGGACTTACCAATGAGCAGTTCTTC.

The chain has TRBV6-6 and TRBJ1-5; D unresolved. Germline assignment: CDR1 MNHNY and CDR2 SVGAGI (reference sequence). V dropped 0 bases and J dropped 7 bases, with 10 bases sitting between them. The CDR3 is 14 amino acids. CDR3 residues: CASSYSQSLQPQHF. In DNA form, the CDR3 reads TGTGCCAGCAGTTACTCACAGTCTCTCCAGCCCCAGCATTTT.

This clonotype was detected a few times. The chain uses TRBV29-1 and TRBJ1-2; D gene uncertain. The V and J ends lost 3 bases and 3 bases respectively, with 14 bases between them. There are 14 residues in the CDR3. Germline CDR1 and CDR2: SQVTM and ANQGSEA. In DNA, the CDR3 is TGCAGCGTTGATATGCAGGATCGGGACTATGGCTACACCTTC. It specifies CSVDMQDRDYGYTF. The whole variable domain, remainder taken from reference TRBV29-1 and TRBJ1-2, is SAVISQKPSRDICQRGTSLTIQCQVDSQVTMMFWYRQQPGQSLTLIATANQGSEATYESGFVIDKFPISRPNLTFSTLTVSNMSPEDSSIYLCSVDMQDRDYGYTFGSGTRLTVV.

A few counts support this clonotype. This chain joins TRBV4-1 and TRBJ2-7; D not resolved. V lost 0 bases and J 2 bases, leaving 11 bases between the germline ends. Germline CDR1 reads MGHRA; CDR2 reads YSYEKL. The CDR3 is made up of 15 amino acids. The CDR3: CASSQEGQPTYEQYF. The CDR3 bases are TGCGCCAGCAGCCAAGAAGGTCAACCAACCTACGAGCAGTACTTC.